This passage covers 21 T cell receptor beta chains from one sample sequenced in a study of blood T cell repertoires in COVID-19 (dated by TCRdb to 2020 to 2022). Library construction relied on the immunoSEQ multiplex PCR assay. Here the immuneACCESS table is served through TCRdb, limited to in-frame sequences with V and J called. Missing clones are a known gap in these copies; in checked studies unresolved V genes cover under half, and the rest lacks a known reason. The sample data list under 60,000 clones, and approximately 80% of these were observed just once. Jointly, the top ten make up less than 20% of the sample. Material: peripheral blood. These receptors were collected from a human donor with active or convalescent COVID-19. The donor label of this sample is uncertain.

The chain links TRBV5-4 to TRBJ2-7, with D maybe TRBD2 (6 bases). The CDR3 loop spans 13 amino acids. V lost 0 bases and J lost 5, with 9 bases in between. Germline V CDR1 and CDR2: SGHNT, YYREEE (reference sequence). The CDR3 nucleotides read TGTGCCAGCAGCTTGGGGGGGGAAGACGAGCAGTACTTC. Protein: CASSLGGEDEQYF.

The chain combines TRBV7-9 with TRBJ1-1; D is unresolved. Trimming left V 4 bases short and J 5 bases short, with 8 bases between. The length of the CDR3 is 12 residues. In germline, CDR1 is SEHNR, CDR2 FQNEAQ (reference sequence). CDR3 coding DNA: TGTGCCAGCAGCTATTCCGGGACTGAAGCTTTCTTT. Protein: CASSYSGTEAFF.

The gene calls are TRBV5-6 and TRBJ1-2, with a possible D match to TRBD1 (5 bases). V lost 0 bases, J lost 4 bases, and 10 bases lay in between. Germline CDR1 is SGHDT and CDR2 is YYEEEE. The length of the CDR3 is 14 residues. The CDR3 sequence is CASSLGQGIYGYTF. CDR3 coding DNA: TGTGCCAGCAGCTTGGGTCAGGGAATCTATGGCTACACCTTC.

This chain connects TRBV11-2 to TRBJ1-3, with D perhaps matching TRBD1 (5 bases). Germline CDR1 and CDR2: SGHAT and FQNNGV. The CDR3 is 13 amino acids. Trimming stripped 8 bases from V and 2 bases from J, with 10 bases between. The chain's CDR3 is CASATGPGNTIYF. CDR3 DNA sequence: TGTGCCAGCGCTACAGGCCCTGGAAACACCATATATTTT.

The V gene is TRBV6-6, the J gene TRBJ1-2, with TRBD1 identical over 11 bases. Germline assignment: CDR1 MNHNY and CDR2 SVGAGI (reference sequence). V was clipped by 7 bases and J by 1 base; unmatched bases: 5. This CDR3 is 15 amino acids long. CDR3 in DNA: TGTGCCAGCAACCAGGGACAGGGGGTTAACTATGGCTACACCTTC. Protein sequence: CASNQGQGVNYGYTF.

The gene calls are TRBV28 and TRBJ2-3, with D hard to call. CDR3 length equals 16 residues. Per the germline V gene, CDR1 is MDHEN and CDR2 is SYDVKM. Trimming took off 5 bases at V and 2 bases at J, with 17 bases between the two ends. Here the CDR3 DNA reads TGTGCCAGCAGTACTTCAAACTTCCTTACCACAGATACGCAGTATTTT. The encoded protein is CASSTSNFLTTDTQYF.

This clone is labeled as medium-sized. V is TRBV9 and J is TRBJ2-2; 10 bases match TRBD2. The CDR3 consists of 14 residues. V trimming: 4 bases; J trimming: 7 bases; junction bases outside the gene matches: 4. Germline V gene data show CDR1 as SGDLS and CDR2 as YYNGEE. CDR3 nucleotide sequence: TGTGCCAGCAGCCCTAGCGGGAGTGTCGGGGAGCTGTTTTTT. Residues: CASSPSGSVGELFF.

This sequence joins TRBV28 and TRBJ1-2, with TRBD1 matching over 10 bases. The trim removed 7 bases at V and 4 bases at J, leaving 12 bases unmatched. The germline CDR1 and CDR2 sequences are MDHEN and SYDVKM. The CDR3 sequence is 16 residues long. DNA of the CDR3: TGTGCCAGCAAGTATCATGGGACAGGGGTAAGCTATGGCTACACCTTC. Translation gives CASKYHGTGVSYGYTF.

The chain links TRBV9 to TRBJ2-7, with a possible D match to TRBD1 (6 bases). Deletions cut 4 bases from V and 3 bases from J, with 14 bases between. This CDR3 contains 14 residues. CDR1 SGDLS and CDR2 YYNGEE come from the germline V gene. The DNA of the CDR3 is TGTGCCAGCAGCCCTAGGACAGTTGGCTACGAGCAGTACTTC. It specifies CASSPRTVGYEQYF.

The chain recombines TRBV29-1 with TRBJ2-1, with 8 bases aligning to TRBD2. The V and J ends lost 7 bases and 9 bases, in that order; junction bases with no gene match: 14. CDR3 length equals 14 residues. Germline loops: CDR1 SQVTM, CDR2 ANQGSEA. The DNA for the CDR3 is TGCAGCGCCCCGCCGGGACTAGTAATCAGTGAGCAGTTCTTC. Its translation: CSAPPGLVISEQFF.

The rearrangement uses TRBV9 and TRBJ1-1, with 8 bases lining up with TRBD1. The CDR3 has 15 residues. V gave up 0 bases and J gave up 4 bases; unmatched junction bases: 5. Germline CDR1 reads SGDLS; CDR2 reads YYNGEE. CDR3 sequence reads: CASSVGQGLSTEAFF. The CDR3 coding sequence is TGTGCCAGCAGCGTAGGACAGGGGCTTAGCACTGAAGCTTTCTTT. The full variable domain, its missing parts supplied by reference TRBV9 and TRBJ1-1, is DSGVTQTPKHLITATGQRVTLRCSPRSGDLSVYWYQQSLDQGLQFLIQYYNGEERAKGNILERFSAQQFPDLHSELNLSSLELGDSALYFCASSVGQGLSTEAFFGQGTRLTVV.

This rearrangement joins TRBV9 to TRBJ2-2; 7 bases are shared with TRBD2. Germline V lookup: CDR1 SGDLS, CDR2 YYNGEE. The CDR3 sequence is 17 residues long. Trimming cost V 3 bases and J 0 bases; bases outside gene matches: 8. The chain's CDR3 is CASSGQAGVSNTGELFF. The CDR3 DNA sequence: TGTGCCAGCAGCGGCCAGGCGGGAGTCTCGAACACCGGGGAGCTGTTTTTT.

J is TRBJ2-1 and V is TRBV5-1; 7 nucleotides align to TRBD2. CDR3 length: 16 residues. Germline-derived CDR1 and CDR2 are SGHRS and YFSETQ. Germline trimming cut 5 bases from V and 4 bases from J; bases unmatched to any gene: 12. The CDR3 DNA reads as TGCGCCAGCAGAGACCTTTTAGCGGGTTTATACAATGAGCAGTTCTTC. Amino acid sequence: CASRDLLAGLYNEQFF.

V usage is TRBV5-1 and J usage is TRBJ1-1; D gene ambiguous. V shed 2 bases and J shed 1 base, with 6 bases lying between them. The CDR3 totals 13 residues. The V gene's germline CDR1 is SGHRS and CDR2 YFSETQ. The CDR3 bases are TGCGCCAGCAGCTTCACAGCGAACACTGAAGCTTTCTTT. As protein: CASSFTANTEAFF.

The rearrangement links TRBV5-1 to TRBJ2-7; possibly TRBD1 for D (5 bases). Germline V gives CDR1 SGHRS, CDR2 YFSETQ. V lost 0 bases, J lost 3 bases, and 10 bases lay in between. This CDR3 has 14 residues. CDR3 protein: CASSLEGPSYEQYF. CDR3 nucleotide sequence: TGCGCCAGCAGCTTGGAGGGGCCGAGCTACGAGCAGTACTTC.

J is TRBJ2-2 and V is TRBV4-1; TRBD2 agrees at 14 bases. J lost 6 bases, V lost 4 bases, and 10 bases had no gene match. CDR3 length equals 18 residues. Germline V gene data show CDR1 as MGHRA and CDR2 as YSYEKL. CDR3 region: CASSLGGTSGSPPGELFF. CDR3 nucleotide sequence: TGCGCCAGCAGCCTAGGGGGGACTAGCGGGAGCCCCCCCGGGGAGCTGTTTTTT.

V and J are TRBV11-2 and TRBJ2-7; D is perhaps TRBD1 (7 bases). Germline lookup yields CDR1 SGHAT and CDR2 FQNNGV. CDR3 length equals 12 residues. Between the trimmed V and J ends, which lost 5 bases and 7 bases, there was a span of 12 bases. The CDR3 loop reads CASSHAGGEQYF. In DNA, the CDR3 is TGTGCCAGCAGCCATGCAGGGGGGGAGCAGTACTTC.

J is TRBJ1-4 and V is TRBV6-5, with D possibly matching TRBD1 (6 bases). The CDR3 consists of 15 residues. V shed 6 bases and J shed 6 bases, with 17 bases lying between them. Germline lookup yields CDR1 MNHEY and CDR2 SVGAGI. CDR3 amino acids: CASSIQDRYYEKLFF. In nucleotides, the CDR3 is TGTGCCAGCAGCATTCAGGACAGATATTATGAAAAACTGTTTTTT.

The chain joins TRBV20-1 to TRBJ2-7, with 7 bases aligning to TRBD1. V trimming: 3 bases; J trimming: 0 bases; junction bases outside the gene matches: 2. There are 13 residues in the CDR3. In germline, CDR1 is DFQATT, CDR2 SNEGSKA (reference sequence). CDR3 coding DNA: TGCAGTGCTAGTGCAGGGGGCTCCTACGAGCAGTACTTC. Its translation is CSASAGGSYEQYF.

About this clone: A read error may account for a junction end that differs from germline. The V and J genes are TRBV5-1 and TRBJ1-3; weak D call: TRBD1 (5 bases). This CDR3 is 15 amino acids long. The germline gives CDR1 SGHRS, CDR2 YFSETQ. The CDR3 nucleotides are TGCGCCAGCAACTTGCCAGGGAGGACTGGAAACACCATATATTTT. Amino acid sequence: CASNLPGRTGNTIYF.

CDR3 sequence reads: CASSASPDQRETQYF. CDR3 DNA sequence: TGTGCCAGCAGCGCAAGCCCCGACCAGCGAGAGACCCAGTACTTC. The genes are TRBV7-3 and TRBJ2-5, with no clear D. CDR1 is SGHTA and CDR2 is FQGTGA in the germline V gene. The ends were cut back, 5 bases at V and 4 bases at J, with 17 bases in the middle. The CDR3 has 15 residues.